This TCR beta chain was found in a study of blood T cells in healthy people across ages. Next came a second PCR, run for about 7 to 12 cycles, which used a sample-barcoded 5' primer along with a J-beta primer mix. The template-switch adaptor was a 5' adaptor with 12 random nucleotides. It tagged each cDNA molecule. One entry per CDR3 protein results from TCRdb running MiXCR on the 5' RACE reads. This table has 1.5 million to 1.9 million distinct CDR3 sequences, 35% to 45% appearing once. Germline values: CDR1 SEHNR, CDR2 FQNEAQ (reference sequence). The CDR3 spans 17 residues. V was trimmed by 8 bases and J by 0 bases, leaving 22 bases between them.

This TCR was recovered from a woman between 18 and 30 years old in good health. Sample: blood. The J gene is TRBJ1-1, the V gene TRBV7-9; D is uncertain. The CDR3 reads CASLPPRPGLLNTEAFF. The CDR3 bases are TGTGCCAGCCTCCCACCCCGTCCCGGGCTGCTGAACACTGAAGCTTTCTTT.